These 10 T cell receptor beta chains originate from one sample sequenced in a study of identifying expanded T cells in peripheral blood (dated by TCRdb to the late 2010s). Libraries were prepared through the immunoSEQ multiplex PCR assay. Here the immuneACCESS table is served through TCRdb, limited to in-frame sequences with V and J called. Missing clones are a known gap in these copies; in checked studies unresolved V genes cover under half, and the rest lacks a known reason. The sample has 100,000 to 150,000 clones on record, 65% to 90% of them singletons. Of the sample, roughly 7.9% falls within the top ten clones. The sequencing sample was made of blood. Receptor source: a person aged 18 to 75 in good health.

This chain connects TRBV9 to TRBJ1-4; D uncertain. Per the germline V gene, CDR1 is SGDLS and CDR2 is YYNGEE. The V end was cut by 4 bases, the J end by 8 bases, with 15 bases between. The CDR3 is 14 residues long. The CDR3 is CASSSVEASEKLFF. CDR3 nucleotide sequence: TGTGCCAGCAGCTCCGTTGAGGCCTCAGAAAAACTGTTTTTT.

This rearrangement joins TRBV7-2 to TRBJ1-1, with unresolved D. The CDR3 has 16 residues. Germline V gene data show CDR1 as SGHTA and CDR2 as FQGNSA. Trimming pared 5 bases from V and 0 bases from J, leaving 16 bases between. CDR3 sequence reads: CASSEGPDPVNTEAFF. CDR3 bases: TGTGCCAGCAGCGAAGGGCCCGACCCTGTGAACACTGAAGCTTTCTTT.

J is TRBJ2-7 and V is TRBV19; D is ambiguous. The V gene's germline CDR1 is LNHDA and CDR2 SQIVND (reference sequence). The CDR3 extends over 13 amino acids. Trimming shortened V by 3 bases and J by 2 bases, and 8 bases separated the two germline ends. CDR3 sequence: CASSITATYEQYF. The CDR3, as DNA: TGTGCCAGTAGTATTACGGCCACCTACGAGCAGTACTTC.

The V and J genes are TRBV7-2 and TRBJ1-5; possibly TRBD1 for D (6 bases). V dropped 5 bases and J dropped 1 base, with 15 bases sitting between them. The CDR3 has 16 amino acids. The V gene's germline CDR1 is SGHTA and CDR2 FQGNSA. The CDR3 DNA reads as TGTGCCAGCAGCATGGGTCAGGGGCTCAGCAATCAGCCCCAGCATTTT. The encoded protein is CASSMGQGLSNQPQHF.

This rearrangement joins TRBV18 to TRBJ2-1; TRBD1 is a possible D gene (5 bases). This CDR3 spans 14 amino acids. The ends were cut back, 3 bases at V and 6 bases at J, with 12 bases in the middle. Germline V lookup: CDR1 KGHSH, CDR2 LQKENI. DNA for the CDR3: TGTGCCAGCTCACCCCAGGGTGGGGTCAATGAGCAGTTCTTC. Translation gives CASSPQGGVNEQFF.

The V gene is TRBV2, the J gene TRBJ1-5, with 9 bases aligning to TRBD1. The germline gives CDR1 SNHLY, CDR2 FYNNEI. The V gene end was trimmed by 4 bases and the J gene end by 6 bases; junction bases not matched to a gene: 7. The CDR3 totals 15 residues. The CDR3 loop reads CASSVGQGIGQPQHF. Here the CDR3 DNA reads TGTGCCAGCAGTGTGGGACAGGGAATAGGTCAGCCCCAGCATTTT.

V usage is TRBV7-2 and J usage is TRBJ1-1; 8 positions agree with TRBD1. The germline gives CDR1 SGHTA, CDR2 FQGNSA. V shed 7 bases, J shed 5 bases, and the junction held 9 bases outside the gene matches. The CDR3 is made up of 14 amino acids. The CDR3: CASNMDRAETEAFF. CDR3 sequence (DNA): TGTGCCAGCAATATGGACAGGGCGGAAACTGAAGCTTTCTTT.

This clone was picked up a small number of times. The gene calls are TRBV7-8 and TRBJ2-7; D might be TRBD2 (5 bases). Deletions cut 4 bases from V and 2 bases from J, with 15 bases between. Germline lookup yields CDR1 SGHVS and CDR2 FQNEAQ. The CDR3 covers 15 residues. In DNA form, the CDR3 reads TGTGCCAGCAGCTCCCGTCAGAGCGGAGCCTACGAGCAGTACTTC. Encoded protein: CASSSRQSGAYEQYF.

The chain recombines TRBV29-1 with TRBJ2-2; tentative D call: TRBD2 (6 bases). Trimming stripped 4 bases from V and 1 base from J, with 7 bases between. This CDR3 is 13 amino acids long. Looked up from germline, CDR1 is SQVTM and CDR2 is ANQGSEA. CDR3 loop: CSVAAGNTGELFF. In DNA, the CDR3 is TGCAGCGTTGCAGCGGGGAACACCGGGGAGCTGTTTTTT.

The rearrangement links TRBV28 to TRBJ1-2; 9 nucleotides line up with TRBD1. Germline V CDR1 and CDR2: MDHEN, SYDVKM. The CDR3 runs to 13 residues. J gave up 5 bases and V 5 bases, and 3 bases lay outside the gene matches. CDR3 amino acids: CASSAGQGYGYTF. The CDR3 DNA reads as TGTGCCAGCAGTGCGGGACAGGGATATGGCTACACCTTC.